This TCR beta chain derives from a study of T cells in Graves' hyperthyroidism and ophthalmopathy. Study results and limitations: In the blood, most expanded thyroid clonotypes above 0.001 appeared as well.

The CDR3 is 15 amino acids. CDR1 SGHNT and CDR2 YENEEA come from the germline V gene. The V end was cut by 5 bases, the J end by 2 bases, with 13 bases between. This clonotype was counted many times. Its antigen is currently unknown. Patients aged 18 to 65 had newly diagnosed hyperthyroidism that had lasted under 2 months. Diagnostic assessment was based on clinical symptoms, serum thyroxine and TRAb, thyroid ultrasound and orbital computed tomography. Fresh peripheral blood, approximately 10 ml, yielded the PBMCs. Researchers took RNA transcripts and amplified the TCR beta CDR3 regions from them. First-round RT-PCR targeting the TCR CDR3 was performed with the HTBI primer set. MiXCR, applied by TCRdb to the multiplex PCR reads, yields one record per CDR3 protein. Of 300,000 to 350,000 distinct CDR3 sequences listed, roughly 17% are singletons.

Sequenced sample: blood. V gene TRBV11-3 combines with J gene TRBJ1-3; no firm D call. The sequence was collected from a man aged 25-45 years with Graves' hyperthyroidism. The CDR3, as DNA: TGTGCCAGCAGCACAAGGGATGGCGCTGGAAACACCATATATTTT. Translation: CASSTRDGAGNTIYF.